This entry is about one T cell receptor beta chain. Germline V gene data show CDR1 as LGHNA and CDR2 as YSLEER. The J segment lost 9 bases and the V segment lost 1 base, leaving 5 bases of the junction unmatched. The CDR3 is made up of 14 amino acids. The data originate from a study of T-cell reconstitution after alpha-beta-depleted transplantation in children. Construction of the TCRbeta library involved unique molecular identifiers. TCRdb re-called the PCR reads with MiXCR, one entry per CDR3 protein. This sample has about 340,000 distinct CDR3 sequences; 9% to 12% occur once, and the top ten carry 2.4%.

The J gene is TRBJ2-1, the V gene TRBV4-3, with 8 bases fitting TRBD2. This TCR was sampled from a human donor who donated a stem cell graft to a child with acute lymphoblastic leukemia. The sequencing here drew on PBMCs from the stem cell graft donor, taken from the stem cell graft. The CDR3 sequence is CASSQAAGVTEQFF. DNA of the CDR3: TGCGCCAGCAGCCAAGCAGCGGGAGTTACTGAGCAGTTCTTC.